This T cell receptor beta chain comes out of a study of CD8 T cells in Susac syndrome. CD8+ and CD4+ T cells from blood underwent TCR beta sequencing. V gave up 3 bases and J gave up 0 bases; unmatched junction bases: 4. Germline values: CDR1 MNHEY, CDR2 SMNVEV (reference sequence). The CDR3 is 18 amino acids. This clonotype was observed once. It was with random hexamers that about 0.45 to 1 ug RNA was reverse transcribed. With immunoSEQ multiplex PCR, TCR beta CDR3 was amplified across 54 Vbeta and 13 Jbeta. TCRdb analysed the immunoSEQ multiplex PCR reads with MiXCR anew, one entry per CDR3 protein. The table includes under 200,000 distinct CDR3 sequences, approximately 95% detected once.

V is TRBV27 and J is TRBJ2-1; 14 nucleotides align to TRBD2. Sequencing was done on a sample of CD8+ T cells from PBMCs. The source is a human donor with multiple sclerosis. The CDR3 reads CASSLTSGRASSYNEQFF. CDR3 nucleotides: TGTGCCAGCAGTTTGACTAGCGGGAGGGCCAGCTCCTACAATGAGCAGTTCTTC.